The 21 T cell receptor beta chains in this list originate from one sample, sequenced in a study of beta chain features in type 1 diabetes listed by TCRdb under 2018. Library prep was done by the immunoSEQ multiplex PCR assay. The entire amount of isolated RNA was reverse transcribed using the High Capacity cDNA Reverse Transcription Kit, so the sequenced TCRB transcripts were expressed ones. TCRdb stores this immuneACCESS table with in-frame sequences only. Part of the clones is absent; in the studies checked, under half of the shortfall reflects unresolved V genes, and no reason is known for the rest. This sample holds about 110,000 clones; 40% were observed only once. The ten top clones hold approximately 0.065% of the sample. Sequencing input: stem cell memory CD4+ T cells from blood. Taken with the paper, the label for cell subset or site translates to: stem cell-like memory CD4+ T cells. These receptors all come from a woman aged 18-29 years in good health.

V is TRBV27 and J is TRBJ2-5; maybe TRBD1 (5 bases). Germline CDR1 MNHEY, CDR2 SMNVEV (reference sequence). With 5 bases removed from V and 0 bases from J, the gap between germline ends came to 10 bases. The CDR3 has 14 residues. CDR3 sequence (DNA): TGTGCCAGCAGTACTGACAGAGACCAAGAGACCCAGTACTTC. The encoded protein is CASSTDRDQETQYF.

This clone has more than one count but fewer than ten. This chain connects TRBV5-6 to TRBJ1-1, with TRBD1 as a possible D gene (6 bases). The germline CDR1 and CDR2 sequences are SGHDT and YYEEEE. The CDR3 is made up of 15 amino acids. V lost 4 bases, J lost 4 bases, and 17 bases lay in between. CDR3 amino acids: CASSAYDRKLTEAFF. In DNA form, the CDR3 reads TGTGCCAGCAGCGCATACGACAGGAAGCTCACTGAAGCTTTCTTT.

V usage is TRBV19 and J usage is TRBJ2-4, with a possible D match to TRBD1 (6 bases). From germline, CDR1 is LNHDA and CDR2 SQIVND (reference sequence). Trimming removed 1 base at V and 6 bases at J, with 10 bases between. The CDR3 is made up of 14 amino acids. The CDR3 reads CASSIAGQPNIQYF. The CDR3 DNA sequence: TGTGCCAGTAGTATAGCCGGACAGCCAAACATTCAGTACTTC.

This clone came up a few times. The J gene is TRBJ1-1, the V gene TRBV19; D not resolved. Looked up from germline, CDR1 is LNHDA and CDR2 is SQIVND (reference sequence). With 4 bases removed from V and 4 bases from J, the gap between germline ends came to 16 bases. The CDR3 runs 15 residues. The CDR3 nucleotides are TGTGCCAGTAGTAGGTCGAAGGGAGCGGGCACTGAAGCTTTCTTT. Protein: CASSRSKGAGTEAFF.

The V and J genes are TRBV11-2 and TRBJ2-7, with 9 bases identical to TRBD2. The germline CDR1 and CDR2 sequences are SGHAT and FQNNGV. The junction had 3 bases not matched to a gene; V was cut back by 1 base and J by 2 bases. The CDR3 length is 15 residues. CDR3 coding DNA: TGTGCCAGCAGCTTAGGTAGCGGGAGTACCTACGAGCAGTACTTC. It specifies CASSLGSGSTYEQYF.

This clone was seen a single time. The rearrangement links TRBV11-3 to TRBJ1-1; 9 bases align to TRBD1. V dropped 5 bases and J dropped 3; count of bases not matched to a gene: 13. Germline assignment: CDR1 SGHNT and CDR2 YENEEA. This CDR3 contains 17 residues. The CDR3 bases are TGTGCCAGCAGCCCTACTAAGGCCCGACAGGGGGACACTGAAGCTTTCTTT. It codes for CASSPTKARQGDTEAFF.

This chain links TRBV6-1 with TRBJ2-3; 9 nucleotides align to TRBD2. The CDR3 extends over 17 amino acids. V was clipped by 2 bases and J by 5 bases; unmatched bases: 11. CDR1 is MNHNS and CDR2 is SASEGT in the germline V gene. Here the CDR3 DNA reads TGTGCCAGCAGTGAAATGGGACTAGCCCGAAAGGGAGATACGCAGTATTTT. It translates to CASSEMGLARKGDTQYF.

This clone turned up a few times. V usage is TRBV30 and J usage is TRBJ2-3, with 12 bases fitting TRBD2. Germline V CDR1 and CDR2: GTSNPN, SVGIG (reference sequence). V shed 2 bases, J shed 3 bases, and the junction held 6 bases outside the gene matches. This CDR3 contains 16 residues. In DNA form, the CDR3 reads TGTGCCTGGAGTACCCGACTAGCGGGAGTTACAGATACGCAGTATTTT. This sequence encodes CAWSTRLAGVTDTQYF.

The chain links TRBV7-3 to TRBJ2-1, with 9 bases matching TRBD2. Germline V gene sequence: CDR1 SGHTA, CDR2 FQGTGA. CDR3 length equals 15 residues. With 5 bases clipped from V and 5 bases from J, the junction kept 7 bases outside the gene matches. The CDR3 DNA is TGTGCCAGCAGCCCGCCGGGACTAGCCCACAATGAGCAGTTCTTC. As protein: CASSPPGLAHNEQFF. The variable domain in full, with the rest retrieved from reference TRBV7-3 and TRBJ2-1, is GAGVSQTPSNKVTEKGKYVELRCDPISGHTALYWYRQSLGQGPEFLIYFQGTGAADDSGLPNDRFFAVRPEGSVSTLKIQRTERGDSAVYLCASSPPGLAHNEQFFGPGTRLTVL.

V and J are TRBV15 and TRBJ1-6, with a tentative D call TRBD1 (6 bases). Looked up from germline, CDR1 is LNHNV and CDR2 is YYDKDF (reference sequence). Between the trimmed V and J ends, which lost 1 base and 8 bases, there was a span of 21 bases. The CDR3 contains 18 residues. CDR3 DNA sequence: TGTGCCACCAGCAGAGTTCCGCACACAGGGATTCGAGATTCACCCCTCCACTTT. It translates to CATSRVPHTGIRDSPLHF.

The J gene is TRBJ2-3, the V gene TRBV5-1; the D is unclear. Deletions cut 4 bases from V and 6 bases from J, with 18 bases between. Germline assignment: CDR1 SGHRS and CDR2 YFSETQ. There are 15 residues in the CDR3. The CDR3 region has the DNA TGCGCCAGCAGCGACCTCACAGTCATCCCGGATACGCAGTATTTT. Translation: CASSDLTVIPDTQYF.

This chain joins TRBV7-2 and TRBJ2-5; D might be TRBD1 (6 bases). The V gene's germline CDR1 is SGHTA and CDR2 FQGNSA. Trimming stripped 2 bases from V and 5 bases from J, with 15 bases between. This CDR3 has 15 amino acids. CDR3 DNA sequence: TGTGCCAGCAGCTTAAATGGCAGGGGTTCGGAGACCCAGTACTTC. Translating it yields CASSLNGRGSETQYF. Combining the CDR3 with reference TRBV7-2 and TRBJ2-5 gives the whole variable domain GAGVSQSPSNKVTEKGKDVELRCDPISGHTALYWYRQSLGQGLEFLIYFQGNSAPDKSGLPSDRFSAERTGGSVSTLTIQRTQQEDSAVYLCASSLNGRGSETQYFGPGTRLLVL.

This chain uses TRBV5-5 with TRBJ1-5, with 10 bases matching TRBD1. The J segment lost 4 bases and the V segment lost 4 bases, leaving 8 bases of the junction unmatched. The CDR3 covers 16 residues. The germline gives CDR1 SGHKS, CDR2 YYEKEE (reference sequence). The CDR3 coding sequence is TGTGCCAGCAGCCCAATCGACAGGGGGCAAAATCAGCCCCAGCATTTT. Translation gives CASSPIDRGQNQPQHF. Filled out from reference TRBV5-5 and TRBJ1-5, the complete variable domain reads DAGVTQSPTHLIKTRGQQVTLRCSPISGHKSVSWYQQVLGQGPQFIFQYYEKEERGRGNFPDRFSARQFPNYSSELNVNALLLGDSALYLCASSPIDRGQNQPQHFGDGTRLSIL.

The chain is built from TRBV15 and TRBJ2-3; 7 bases line up with TRBD2. Trimming took 1 base from V and 2 from J; bases not matched to a gene: 12. The CDR3 runs to 18 residues. Germline values: CDR1 LNHNV, CDR2 YYDKDF (reference sequence). The CDR3 DNA follows: TGTGCCACCAGCAGAGTAAGTCTCGCTCGGGACTACACAGATACGCAGTATTTT. This gives the protein CATSRVSLARDYTDTQYF.

The chain links TRBV28 to TRBJ2-7; TRBD1 agrees at 7 bases. Germline CDR1 MDHEN, CDR2 SYDVKM. With V trimmed by 6 bases and J by 0 bases, 2 bases remained unmatched. There are 13 residues in the CDR3. The CDR3 loop reads CASSGTVSYEQYF. CDR3 coding DNA: TGTGCCAGCAGCGGGACAGTCTCCTACGAGCAGTACTTC.

V gene TRBV5-1 combines with J gene TRBJ2-3, with TRBD2 matching over 14 bases. The ends lost 5 bases at V and 4 bases at J; junction bases unmatched: 12. The germline CDR1 and CDR2 sequences are SGHRS and YFSETQ. The CDR3 totals 18 residues. CDR3 DNA: TGCGCCAGCAGTACTCGACCGGGACTAGCGGGAGTTGCAGATACGCAGTATTTT. Protein: CASSTRPGLAGVADTQYF.

The chain has TRBV18 and TRBJ1-1; TRBD1 agrees at 8 bases. J lost 8 bases, V lost 4 bases, and 6 bases had no gene match. The CDR3 has 13 amino acids. Germline CDR1 reads KGHSH; CDR2 reads LQKENI. CDR3: CASSQDRVAEAFF. CDR3 DNA sequence: TGTGCCAGCTCACAGGACAGGGTGGCGGAAGCTTTCTTT.

The rearrangement links TRBV28 to TRBJ2-7; the match to TRBD2 covers 7 bases. The V gene's germline CDR1 is MDHEN and CDR2 SYDVKM. The length of the CDR3 is 13 residues. Losses at the gene ends were 7 bases for V and 3 bases for J; bases not matched to a gene: 6. CDR3 DNA: TGTGCCAGCAATACCGGGACTAACTACGAGCAGTACTTC. It is translated as CASNTGTNYEQYF.

This clone was recorded at least ten times. J is TRBJ2-7 and V is TRBV7-9; a possible D gene is TRBD1 (5 bases). CDR1 and CDR2 (germline): SEHNR, FQNEAQ (reference sequence). V was shortened by 11 bases and J by 0 bases, with 11 bases between the two germline ends. This CDR3 comprises 12 residues. CDR3 protein: CAVHRSSYEQYF. The CDR3 DNA follows: TGTGCCGTACACAGGAGCTCCTACGAGCAGTACTTC.

The gene calls are TRBV7-9 and TRBJ2-1; no definite D call. Germline V gene sequence: CDR1 SEHNR, CDR2 FQNEAQ (reference sequence). Trimming left V 8 bases short and J 0 bases short, with 8 bases between. The CDR3 spans 13 residues. This CDR3 reads CASPYGSYNEQFF. DNA for the CDR3: TGTGCCAGCCCCTATGGCTCCTACAATGAGCAGTTCTTC. Supplemented by reference TRBV7-9 and TRBJ2-1, the full variable domain reads DTGVSQNPRHKITKRGQNVTFRCDPISEHNRLYWYRQTLGQGPEFLTYFQNEAQLEKSRLLSDRFSAERPKGSFSTLEIQRTEQGDSAMYLCASPYGSYNEQFFGPGTRLTVL.

The chain recombines TRBV6-1 with TRBJ2-7, with 7 positions matching TRBD1. With 5 bases clipped from V and 0 bases from J, the junction kept 4 bases outside the gene matches. Germline CDR1 reads MNHNS; CDR2 reads SASEGT. This CDR3 region has 14 residues. The CDR3 is CASSRQGPSYEQYF. The DNA for the CDR3 is TGTGCCAGCAGTAGACAGGGACCCTCCTACGAGCAGTACTTC.